This T cell receptor (beta chain) was identified during a study of molecular identifiers for immune sequencing clone quantification. This CDR3 is built from 14 residues. Germline CDR1 reads SQVTM; CDR2 reads ANQGSEA. Unmatched junction bases numbered 6, after V lost 7 bases and J lost 7 bases. MiXCR, run by TCRdb on the PCR reads, gives a single entry per CDR3 protein. The sample includes more than 85,000 distinct CDR3 sequences, roughly 38% of them seen just once. J is TRBJ2-1 and V is TRBV29-1; TRBD2 aligns across 14 bases. This TCR was sampled from a human donor in good health. Some libraries in this study had Jurkat cell RNA spiked in. Material: naive CD8+ T cells from blood, with Jurkat cell RNA spiked in. Subset meaning: FACS-sorted CD8+CD4-CCR7+CD45RA+ naive T cells. As DNA, the CDR3 is TGCAGCGCCGGGACTAGCGGGAGAGGTAATGAGCAGTTCTTC. Translating it yields CSAGTSGRGNEQFF.